A selection of T cell receptor beta chains follows, all from one sample in a study of blood T cell repertoires in COVID-19. Measured with immunoSEQ multiplex PCR; TCRdb has only the in-frame clones, and not every one. The sample contains 45,000 to 50,000 clones, roughly nine tenths of which appear only once. The sequencing input was peripheral blood. The receptors here all came from a human donor in a cohort sampled during active COVID-19. The CDR3 runs from the conserved cysteine through the conserved F or W. Each record gives: clone size, J gene, V gene, D gene, CDR3 DNA, CDR3 protein. The D gene is left open where the match is weak. Size tells how often a clone was seen (once, few, many) or the class of an expanded clone, and some rows leave it out.

clone size: -; J gene: TRBJ2-2; V gene: TRBV6-5; D gene: -; CDR3 DNA: TGTGCCAGCAGTTACTCTCTGACGCGAGGCACCGGGGAGCTGTTTTTT; CDR3 protein: CASSYSLTRGTGELFF
clone size: -; J gene: TRBJ2-1; V gene: TRBV6-5; D gene: -; CDR3 DNA: TGTGCCAGCAGTCGGCGGGCTGGTAACAATGAGCAGTTCTTC; CDR3 protein: CASSRRAGNNEQFF
clone size: -; J gene: TRBJ2-3; V gene: TRBV5-1; D gene: TRBD2; CDR3 DNA: TGCGCCAGCGACCCTCTTAGCGGGGGGGCATCGAATACGCAGTATTTT; CDR3 protein: CASDPLSGGASNTQYF
clone size: once; J gene: TRBJ2-2; V gene: TRBV10-3; D gene: TRBD1; CDR3 DNA: TGTGCCATCAGGGCAGGGGGCCAGAACACCGGGGAGCTGTTTTTT; CDR3 protein: CAIRAGGQNTGELFF
clone size: few; J gene: TRBJ1-5; V gene: TRBV10-3; D gene: TRBD1; CDR3 DNA: TGTGCCATCAGTGATTCGCAGGGGGCGAGCAATCAGCCCCAGCATTTT; CDR3 protein: CAISDSQGASNQPQHF
clone size: -; J gene: TRBJ2-1; V gene: TRBV15; D gene: -; CDR3 DNA: TGTGCCACCAGAACACGGGGTCTTTTGTACAATGAGCAGTTCTTC; CDR3 protein: CATRTRGLLYNEQFF
clone size: -; J gene: TRBJ1-1; V gene: TRBV2; D gene: TRBD1; CDR3 DNA: TGTGCCAGCAGTAAACAGGGGTCTGAAGCTTTCTTT; CDR3 protein: CASSKQGSEAFF
clone size: few; J gene: TRBJ1-6; V gene: TRBV4-1; D gene: -; CDR3 DNA: TGCGCCAGCAGCCAAGATGAAAGGAGCTCCTATAATTCACCCCTCCACTTT; CDR3 protein: CASSQDERSSYNSPLHF
clone size: -; J gene: TRBJ2-1; V gene: TRBV27; D gene: TRBD2; CDR3 DNA: TGTGCCAGCAGTTACGCGGCGGGGGGAACCTACAATGAGCAGTTCTTC; CDR3 protein: CASSYAAGGTYNEQFF
clone size: once; J gene: TRBJ2-5; V gene: TRBV6-5; D gene: -; CDR3 DNA: TGTGCCAGCAGCGCGACATGGCAGCAAGAGACCCAGTACTTC; CDR3 protein: CASSATWQQETQYF
clone size: -; J gene: TRBJ1-1; V gene: TRBV7-6; D gene: -; CDR3 DNA: TGTGCCAGCAGCTTAGGTCCTGGCAGGGGCGCTGAAGCTTTCTTT; CDR3 protein: CASSLGPGRGAEAFF
clone size: -; J gene: TRBJ1-2; V gene: TRBV5-1; D gene: -; CDR3 DNA: TGCGCCAGCAGCCTGGACGGGGGAGGCAGAGGCTACACCTTC; CDR3 protein: CASSLDGGGRGYTF
clone size: once; J gene: TRBJ2-2; V gene: TRBV27; D gene: TRBD1; CDR3 DNA: TGTGCCAGCAGTTTATTTGGCAGGGGGTTCTCCACCGGGGAGCTGTTTTTT; CDR3 protein: CASSLFGRGFSTGELFF
clone size: -; J gene: TRBJ2-3; V gene: TRBV7-6; D gene: -; CDR3 DNA: TGTGCCAGCAGCTTAGAGGGAGGTGGTACGCAGTATTTT; CDR3 protein: CASSLEGGGTQYF
clone size: -; J gene: TRBJ2-5; V gene: TRBV28; D gene: -; CDR3 DNA: TGTGCCAGCGCGGATCTCCAAGAGACCCAGTACTTC; CDR3 protein: CASADLQETQYF
clone size: medium-sized; J gene: TRBJ1-1; V gene: TRBV6-2/TRBV6-3; D gene: -; CDR3 DNA: TGTGCCAGCAGTAATCAGGGTAACACTGAAGCTTTCTTT; CDR3 protein: CASSNQGNTEAFF
clone size: -; J gene: TRBJ2-7; V gene: TRBV6-2/TRBV6-3; D gene: TRBD2; CDR3 DNA: TGTGCCAGCAGTCCCCGGACTAGCGGGGGATACGAGCAGTACTTC; CDR3 protein: CASSPRTSGGYEQYF
clone size: -; J gene: TRBJ2-2; V gene: TRBV6-1; D gene: -; CDR3 DNA: TGTGCCAGCAGTGAATGGTCGGGGGCCGGGGAGCTGTTTTTT; CDR3 protein: CASSEWSGAGELFF
clone size: few; J gene: TRBJ1-2; V gene: TRBV30; D gene: -; CDR3 DNA: TGTGCCTGGGCCGACAGCCCCTATGGCTACACCTTC; CDR3 protein: CAWADSPYGYTF
clone size: -; J gene: TRBJ2-1; V gene: TRBV19; D gene: TRBD2; CDR3 DNA: TGTGCCAGTAGTAGGACTAGCGGGGGGCTATACAATGAGCAGTTCTTC; CDR3 protein: CASSRTSGGLYNEQFF
clone size: -; J gene: TRBJ2-7; V gene: TRBV5-1; D gene: TRBD2; CDR3 DNA: TGCGCCAGCAGCAACGGGGGGGTTGCCCCCTACGAGCAGTACTTC; CDR3 protein: CASSNGGVAPYEQYF
clone size: -; J gene: TRBJ1-1; V gene: TRBV18; D gene: -; CDR3 DNA: TGTGCCAGCTCACTAGGGGCGCAGGGTCTCTACACTGAAGCTTTCTTT; CDR3 protein: CASSLGAQGLYTEAFF
clone size: -; J gene: TRBJ1-1; V gene: TRBV19; D gene: -; CDR3 DNA: TGTGCCAGTAGTATAGATCTGGACAGCCTCACCAACCCGAACACTGAAGCTTTCTTT; CDR3 protein: CASSIDLDSLTNPNTEAFF